What follows are 20 T cell receptor beta chains derived from one specimen sequenced in a study of T-cell reconstitution after alpha-beta-depleted transplantation in children. Unique molecular identifiers were incorporated during preparation of the TCRbeta library. One entry per CDR3 protein results from TCRdb running MiXCR on the PCR reads. The sample contains approximately 300,000 distinct CDR3 sequences, more than 9% of which appear only once. This material consisted of peripheral blood, taken 180 days after TCRalphabeta/CD19-depleted stem cell transplant. The receptor source for this set is a male patient aged 2 to 9 who had a stem cell transplant for chronic granulomatous disease, so the T cells may come from the graft donor.

In its sample, this clonotype was seen once. A much bigger clone sits one base away, suggesting this may be a read error. V and J are TRBV9 and TRBJ2-5; D is possibly TRBD2 (7 bases). The CDR3 sequence is 16 residues long. CDR1 and CDR2 from the germline V gene are SGDLS and YYNGEE. The CDR3: CTSSLGGGHSAETQYF. The CDR3 DNA is TGTACCAGCAGCCTCGGCGGGGGCCATTCAGCGGAGACCCAGTACTTC. The complete variable domain, with remaining parts taken from reference TRBV9 and TRBJ2-5, reads DSGVTQTPKHLITATGQRVTLRCSPRSGDLSVYWYQQSLDQGLQFLIQYYNGEERAKGNILERFSAQQFPDLHSELNLSSLELGDSALYFCTSSLGGGHSAETQYFGPGTRLLVL.

This clonotype was observed a few times. The chain links TRBV12-3 or TRBV12-4 to TRBJ2-2, with 10 bases aligning to TRBD1. J gave up 7 bases and V 7 bases, and 9 bases lay outside the gene matches. The CDR3 spans 15 residues. CDR3 DNA: TGTGCCAGCATCGAGGGGGACAGGGGTATCGGGGAGCTGTTTTTT. Translated: CASIEGDRGIGELFF.

This clonotype was seen more than once but under ten times. The chain links TRBV7-9 to TRBJ2-5; unclear D gene. Trimming removed 1 base at V and 2 bases at J, with 11 bases between. There are 15 residues in the CDR3. Germline values: CDR1 SEHNR, CDR2 FQNEAQ (reference sequence). The CDR3 region is CASSLVGSPQETQYF. In DNA form, the CDR3 reads TGTGCCAGCAGCTTAGTGGGCTCACCACAAGAGACCCAGTACTTC.

This clonotype was detected many times. This chain uses TRBV18 with TRBJ1-5, with TRBD1 matching 7 bases. The germline V gene encodes CDR1 KGHSH and CDR2 LQKENI. The CDR3 is made up of 15 amino acids. V lost 6 bases and J lost 3; bases outside the gene matches: 8. The CDR3 here is CASSRGQTFNQPQHF. CDR3 nucleotide sequence: TGTGCCAGCTCCCGGGGACAGACTTTCAATCAGCCCCAGCATTTT.

This clonotype occurred many times. The J gene is TRBJ2-1, the V gene TRBV7-9; 7 bases fit TRBD1. The CDR3 contains 16 residues. The V and J ends lost 5 bases and 7 bases, in that order; junction bases with no gene match: 14. Germline CDR1 and CDR2: SEHNR and FQNEAQ (reference sequence). As DNA, the CDR3 is TGTGCCAGCAGCCTAAGGGGGACAGCAGCTCCTAATGAGCAGTTCTTC. Translated: CASSLRGTAAPNEQFF.

This clonotype has at least ten counts. DNA for the CDR3: TGTGCCAGCAGCTTAGGTGGGGGAACCCAAGGAAAACTGTTTTTT. Translating it yields CASSLGGGTQGKLFF. The chain has TRBV7-9 and TRBJ1-4; D might be TRBD1 (5 bases). The CDR3 loop spans 15 amino acids. The V and J ends lost 1 base and 10 bases respectively, with 16 bases between them. Germline loops: CDR1 SEHNR, CDR2 FQNEAQ (reference sequence).

This rearrangement joins TRBV12-3 or TRBV12-4 to TRBJ2-7; D unresolved. Trimming took 4 bases from V and 6 from J, leaving 10 bases between them. There are 12 residues in the CDR3. The CDR3 nucleotides read TGTGCCAGCAGTTCTGATGCATCCGAGCAGTACTTC. Translated: CASSSDASEQYF.

Points on this clonotype: A much larger clone differs by one base, so this may be a read error. The chain carries TRBV3-1 and TRBJ2-4, with TRBD2 identical over 7 bases. There are 19 residues in the CDR3. Germline CDR1 is LGHDT and CDR2 is YNNKEL (reference sequence). Here the CDR3 reads CASSQTAIREGGAKNIRYF. CDR3 nucleotides: TGTGCCAGCAGCCAAACAGCGATAAGGGAGGGAGGAGCCAAAAACATTCGGTACTTC.

This clonotype occurred many times. This sequence joins TRBV7-8 and TRBJ2-1; D gene uncertain. The CDR3 length is 15 residues. V shed 5 bases and J shed 0 bases, with 11 bases lying between them. Germline V CDR1 and CDR2: SGHVS, FQNEAQ. The CDR3 DNA sequence: TGTGCCAGCAGCCTGATGACGGTCTCCTACAATGAGCAGTTCTTC. Its protein product is CASSLMTVSYNEQFF. Together with reference TRBV7-8 and TRBJ2-1, the CDR3 gives the full variable domain: GAGVSQSPRYKVAKRGQDVALRCDPISGHVSLFWYQQALGQGPEFLTYFQNEAQLDKSGLPSDRFFAERPEGSVSTLKIQRTQQEDSAVYLCASSLMTVSYNEQFFGPGTRLTVL.

This clonotype was found many times. The chain recombines TRBV12-3 or TRBV12-4 with TRBJ1-2, with D unclear. The CDR3 loop spans 13 amino acids. The V gene lost 3 bases and the J gene lost 6 bases, with 11 bases spanning the gap. The CDR3: CASSLLGRHGYTF. Written as DNA, the CDR3 is TGTGCCAGCAGTTTGTTGGGCCGTCATGGCTACACCTTC.

In its sample, this clonotype was seen many times. The V gene is TRBV14, the J gene TRBJ1-2, with unresolved D. Germline CDR1 reads SGHDN; CDR2 reads FVKESK. The CDR3 runs 11 residues. V gave up 7 bases and J gave up 8 bases, with 11 bases separating them. This CDR3 reads CASIAVPGYTF. CDR3 coding DNA: TGTGCCAGCATCGCAGTCCCCGGCTACACCTTC.

Many counts were recorded for this clonotype. This rearrangement joins TRBV9 to TRBJ2-1, with D perhaps TRBD1 or TRBD2 (5 bases each). V was shortened by 4 bases and J by 8 bases, with 19 bases between the two germline ends. Germline V gene sequence: CDR1 SGDLS, CDR2 YYNGEE. This CDR3 contains 15 residues. The CDR3 DNA follows: TGTGCCAGCAGCCCCATAAGGGGACCAATGGATGAGCAGTTCTTC. This translates into CASSPIRGPMDEQFF.

About this clonotype itself: It may be a read error: a sequence one base away is much more abundant. The J gene is TRBJ2-3, the V gene TRBV5-1; D may be TRBD1 (5 bases). The CDR3 has 11 residues. Germline CDR1 reads SGHRS; CDR2 reads YFSETQ. DNA of the CDR3: TGCGCCAGCACACAGGAAGATATGCAGTATTTT. As protein: CASTQEDMQYF.

The table lists this clonotype with many counts. The CDR3 DNA reads TGTGCCAGCAGCCAACAGGGACGGGGCGAGCAGTACTTC. Translation gives CASSQQGRGEQYF. The rearrangement joins TRBV3-1 to TRBJ2-7; D is perhaps TRBD1 or TRBD2 (5 bases each). CDR1 LGHDT and CDR2 YNNKEL come from the germline V gene (reference sequence). V was cut by 2 bases and J by 6 bases, with 11 bases left in between. The CDR3 sequence is 13 residues long.

The rearrangement joins TRBV19 to TRBJ1-2; a possible D gene is TRBD1 (6 bases). Per germline, CDR1 LNHDA and CDR2 SQIVND (reference sequence). This CDR3 has 16 residues. V dropped 3 bases and J dropped 7 bases, with 21 bases sitting between them. The CDR3, as DNA: TGTGCCAGTAGTATTCCAAAAACAGGGCCTCGAGGTGGCTACACCTTC. Its protein product is CASSIPKTGPRGGYTF.

The table lists this clonotype with many counts. The gene calls are TRBV12-3 or TRBV12-4 and TRBJ1-5; no clear D gene. CDR3 size: 12 residues. V gave up 8 bases and J gave up 4 bases, with 9 bases separating them. In nucleotides, the CDR3 is TGTGCCAGCCGGGTGTTTAATCAGCCCCAGCATTTT. Protein product: CASRVFNQPQHF.

This clonotype was counted at least ten times. The chain joins TRBV7-2 to TRBJ2-1; TRBD2 agrees at 9 bases. V lost 5 bases, J lost 3 bases, and 5 bases stayed unmatched. From germline, CDR1 is SGHTA and CDR2 FQGNSA. The CDR3 sequence is 15 residues long. CDR3 bases: TGTGCCAGCAGCGCCGAGCGGGGGGACTACAATGAGCAGTTCTTC. Translated, it gives CASSAERGDYNEQFF.

This clonotype was counted ten times or more. The chain is built from TRBV4-3 and TRBJ2-5; TRBD1 agrees at 7 bases. The CDR3 is made up of 20 amino acids. Germline CDR1 reads LGHNA; CDR2 reads YSLEER. After removal of 1 base from V and 0 bases from J, the junction contained 17 bases not matched to a gene. The CDR3 protein is CASSQVGVGTAIRYQETQYF. CDR3 in DNA: TGCGCCAGCAGCCAAGTAGGGGTTGGGACAGCAATCAGGTACCAAGAGACCCAGTACTTC.

This clonotype was picked up many times. V and J are TRBV11-1 and TRBJ2-1, with TRBD2 matching 16 bases. Germline V gene lookup returns CDR1 SGHAT and CDR2 FQDESV (reference sequence). The J segment lost 6 bases and the V segment lost 5 bases, leaving 4 bases of the junction unmatched. The CDR3 extends over 16 amino acids. The CDR3 bases are TGTGCCAGCAGCCTGGGACTAGCGGGAGGGCTCAATGAGCAGTTCTTC. It translates to CASSLGLAGGLNEQFF.

This clonotype was picked up many times. The gene calls are TRBV12-3 or TRBV12-4 and TRBJ2-6; no reliable D call. The CDR3 has 17 residues. Trimming stripped 5 bases from V and 2 bases from J, with 16 bases between. As DNA, the CDR3 is TGTGCCAGCAGTCCAATTGTTAGCCCTCCTGGGGCCAACGTCCTGACTTTC. Residues: CASSPIVSPPGANVLTF.